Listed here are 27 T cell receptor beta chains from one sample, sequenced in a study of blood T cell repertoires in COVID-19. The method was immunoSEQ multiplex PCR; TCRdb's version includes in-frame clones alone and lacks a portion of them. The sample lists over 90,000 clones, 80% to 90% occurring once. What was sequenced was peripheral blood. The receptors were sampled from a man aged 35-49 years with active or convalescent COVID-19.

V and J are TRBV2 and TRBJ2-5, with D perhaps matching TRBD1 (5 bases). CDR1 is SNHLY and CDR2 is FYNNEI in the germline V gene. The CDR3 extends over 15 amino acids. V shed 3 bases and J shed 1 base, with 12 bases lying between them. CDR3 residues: CASSDQGLVQETQYF. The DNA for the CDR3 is TGTGCCAGCAGTGATCAGGGCCTGGTCCAAGAGACCCAGTACTTC.

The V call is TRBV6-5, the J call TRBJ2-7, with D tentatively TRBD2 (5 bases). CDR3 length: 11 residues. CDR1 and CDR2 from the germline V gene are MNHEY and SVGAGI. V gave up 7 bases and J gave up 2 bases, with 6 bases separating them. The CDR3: CASMRAYEQYF. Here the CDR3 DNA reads TGTGCCAGCATGAGGGCCTACGAGCAGTACTTC.

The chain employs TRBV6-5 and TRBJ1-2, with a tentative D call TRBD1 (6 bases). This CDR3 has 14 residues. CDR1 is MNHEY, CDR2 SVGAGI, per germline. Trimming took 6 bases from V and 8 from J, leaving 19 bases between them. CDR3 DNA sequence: TGTGCCAGCAGAGACGCCGACAGGTTGAGGGGCTACACCTTC. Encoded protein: CASRDADRLRGYTF.

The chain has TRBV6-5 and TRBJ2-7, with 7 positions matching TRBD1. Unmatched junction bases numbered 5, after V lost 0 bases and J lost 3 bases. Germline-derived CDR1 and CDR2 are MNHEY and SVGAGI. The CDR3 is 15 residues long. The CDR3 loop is CASSYSGGLVYEQYF. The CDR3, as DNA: TGTGCCAGCAGTTACTCAGGGGGCTTAGTCTACGAGCAGTACTTC.

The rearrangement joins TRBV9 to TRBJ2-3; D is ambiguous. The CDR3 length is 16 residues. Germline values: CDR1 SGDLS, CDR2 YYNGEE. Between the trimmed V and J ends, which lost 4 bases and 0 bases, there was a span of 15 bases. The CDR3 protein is CASSSKTESSTDTQYF. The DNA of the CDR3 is TGTGCCAGCAGCTCTAAAACGGAGTCAAGCACAGATACGCAGTATTTT.

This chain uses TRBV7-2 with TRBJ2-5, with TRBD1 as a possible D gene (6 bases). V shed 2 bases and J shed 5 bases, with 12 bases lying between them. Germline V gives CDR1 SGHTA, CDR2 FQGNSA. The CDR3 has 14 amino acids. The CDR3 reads CASSLNLQGETQYF. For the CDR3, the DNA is TGTGCCAGCAGCTTAAATCTTCAGGGGGAGACCCAGTACTTC.

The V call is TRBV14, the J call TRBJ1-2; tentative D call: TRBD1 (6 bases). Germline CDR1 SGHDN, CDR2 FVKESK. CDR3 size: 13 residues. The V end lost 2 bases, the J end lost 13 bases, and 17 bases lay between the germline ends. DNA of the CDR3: TGTGCCAGCAGCCAACCCACGGACAGCGCGTCCACCTTC. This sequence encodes CASSQPTDSASTF. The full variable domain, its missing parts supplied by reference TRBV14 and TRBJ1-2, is EAGVTQFPSHSVIEKGQTVTLRCDPISGHDNLYWYRRVMGKEIKFLLHFVKESKQDESGMPNNRFLAERTGGTYSTLKVQPAELEDSGVYFCASSQPTDSASTFGSGTRLTVV.

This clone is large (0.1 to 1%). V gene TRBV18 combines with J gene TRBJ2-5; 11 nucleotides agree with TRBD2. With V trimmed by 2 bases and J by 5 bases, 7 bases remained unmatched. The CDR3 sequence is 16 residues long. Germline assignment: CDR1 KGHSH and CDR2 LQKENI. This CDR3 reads CASSPKLAGVSETQYF. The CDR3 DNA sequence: TGTGCCAGCTCACCAAAACTAGCGGGGGTCAGTGAGACCCAGTACTTC.

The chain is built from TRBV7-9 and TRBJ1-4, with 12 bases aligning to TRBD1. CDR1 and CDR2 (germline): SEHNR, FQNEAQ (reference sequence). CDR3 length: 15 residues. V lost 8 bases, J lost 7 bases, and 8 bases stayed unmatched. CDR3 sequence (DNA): TGTGCCAGCTCCCTCCAGGGACAGGGGGCTGAAAAACTGTTTTTT. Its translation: CASSLQGQGAEKLFF.

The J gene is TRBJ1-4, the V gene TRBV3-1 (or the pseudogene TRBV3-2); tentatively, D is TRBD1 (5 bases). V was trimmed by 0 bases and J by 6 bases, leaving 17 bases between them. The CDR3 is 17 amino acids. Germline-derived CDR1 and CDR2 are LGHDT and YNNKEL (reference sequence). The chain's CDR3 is CASSQDQKRGEDEKLFF. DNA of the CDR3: TGTGCCAGCAGCCAAGATCAAAAGAGAGGGGAGGATGAAAAACTGTTTTTT.

This CDR3 reads CAWSSDSSSGNTIYF. The CDR3 DNA sequence: TGTGCCTGGAGTTCGGACAGCAGCTCTGGAAACACCATATATTTT. The chain joins TRBV30 to TRBJ1-3, with D tentatively TRBD1 (6 bases). In germline, CDR1 is GTSNPN, CDR2 SVGIG (reference sequence). The V and J ends lost 2 bases and 0 bases respectively, with 11 bases between them. This CDR3 has 15 residues. The whole variable domain, filled in from reference TRBV30 and TRBJ1-3, reads SQTIHQWPATLVQPVGSPLSLECTVEGTSNPNLYWYRQAAGRGLQLLFYSVGIGQISSEVPQNLSASRPQDRQFILSSKKLLLSDSGFYLCAWSSDSSSGNTIYFGEGSWLTVV.

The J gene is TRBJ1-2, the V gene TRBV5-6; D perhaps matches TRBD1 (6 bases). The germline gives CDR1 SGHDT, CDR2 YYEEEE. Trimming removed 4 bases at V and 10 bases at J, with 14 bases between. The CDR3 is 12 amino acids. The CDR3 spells CASSRDKGAYTF. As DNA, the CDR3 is TGTGCCAGCAGCCGGGACAAGGGAGCCTACACCTTC.

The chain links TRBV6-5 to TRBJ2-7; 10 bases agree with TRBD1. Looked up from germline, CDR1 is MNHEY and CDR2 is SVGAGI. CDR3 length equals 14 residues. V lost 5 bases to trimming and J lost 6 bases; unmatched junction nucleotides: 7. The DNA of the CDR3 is TGTGCCAGCAGTCCGGCCGGGACAGGGGTCGAGCAGTACTTC. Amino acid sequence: CASSPAGTGVEQYF.

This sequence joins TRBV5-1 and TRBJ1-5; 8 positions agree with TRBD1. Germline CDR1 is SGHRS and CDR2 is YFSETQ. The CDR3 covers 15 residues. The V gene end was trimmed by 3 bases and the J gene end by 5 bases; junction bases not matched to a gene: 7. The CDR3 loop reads CASSYSTGEDQPQHF. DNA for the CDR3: TGCGCCAGCAGCTACTCGACAGGGGAGGATCAGCCCCAGCATTTT.

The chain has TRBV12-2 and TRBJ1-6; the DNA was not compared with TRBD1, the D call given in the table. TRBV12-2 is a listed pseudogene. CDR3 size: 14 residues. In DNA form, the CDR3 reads TGTGCAAGTCGCTTAACAGGGGTGCATTCACCCCTCCACTTT. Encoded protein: CASRLTGVHSPLHF.

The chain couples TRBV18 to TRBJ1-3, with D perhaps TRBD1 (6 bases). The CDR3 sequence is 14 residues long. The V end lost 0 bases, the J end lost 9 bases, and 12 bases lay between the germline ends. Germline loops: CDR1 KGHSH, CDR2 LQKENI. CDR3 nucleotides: TGTGCCAGCTCACCACCGGACAGAGGTGCCACCATATATTTT. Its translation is CASSPPDRGATIYF.

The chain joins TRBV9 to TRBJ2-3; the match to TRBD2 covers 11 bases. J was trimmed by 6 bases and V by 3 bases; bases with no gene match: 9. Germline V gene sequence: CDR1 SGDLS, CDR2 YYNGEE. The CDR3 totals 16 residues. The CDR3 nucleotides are TGTGCCAGCAGCGGGGAGCTAGCGGGGGGAAGGGATACGCAGTATTTT. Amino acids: CASSGELAGGRDTQYF. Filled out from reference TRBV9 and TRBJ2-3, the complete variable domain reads DSGVTQTPKHLITATGQRVTLRCSPRSGDLSVYWYQQSLDQGLQFLIQYYNGEERAKGNILERFSAQQFPDLHSELNLSSLELGDSALYFCASSGELAGGRDTQYFGPGTRLTVL.

In DNA form, the CDR3 reads TGTGCCAGCAGTTTCGCGGGGGGGAGCACAGATACGCAGTATTTT. It specifies CASSFAGGSTDTQYF. The chain recombines TRBV6-5 with TRBJ2-3; 9 bases line up with TRBD2. The CDR3 spans 15 residues. V shed 4 bases and J 0 bases; nucleotides not matched to a gene: 2. The germline gives CDR1 MNHEY, CDR2 SVGAGI.

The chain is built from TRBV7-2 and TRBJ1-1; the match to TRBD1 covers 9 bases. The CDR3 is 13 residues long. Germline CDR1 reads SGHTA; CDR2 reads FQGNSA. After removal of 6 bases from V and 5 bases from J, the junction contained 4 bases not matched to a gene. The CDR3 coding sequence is TGTGCCAGCAGTTCGGACAGGGGTACTGAAGCTTTCTTT. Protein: CASSSDRGTEAFF.

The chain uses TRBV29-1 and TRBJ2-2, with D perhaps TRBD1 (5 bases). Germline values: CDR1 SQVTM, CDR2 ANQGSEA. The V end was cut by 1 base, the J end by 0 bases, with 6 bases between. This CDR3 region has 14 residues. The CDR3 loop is CSVEGTPNTGELFF. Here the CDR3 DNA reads TGCAGCGTTGAAGGGACACCGAACACCGGGGAGCTGTTTTTT.

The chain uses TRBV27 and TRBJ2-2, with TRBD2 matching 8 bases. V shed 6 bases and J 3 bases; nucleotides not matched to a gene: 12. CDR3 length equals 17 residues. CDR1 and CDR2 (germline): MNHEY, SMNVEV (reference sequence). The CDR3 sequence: CASSRERTSGDTGELFF. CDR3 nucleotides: TGTGCCAGCAGCCGAGAACGAACTAGCGGTGACACCGGGGAGCTGTTTTTT.

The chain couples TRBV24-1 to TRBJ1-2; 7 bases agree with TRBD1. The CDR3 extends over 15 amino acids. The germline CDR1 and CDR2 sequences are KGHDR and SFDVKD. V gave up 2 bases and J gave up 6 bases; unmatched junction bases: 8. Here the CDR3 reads CATSDSSTGNHGYTF. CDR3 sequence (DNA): TGTGCCACCAGTGATTCCTCGACAGGGAATCATGGCTACACCTTC.

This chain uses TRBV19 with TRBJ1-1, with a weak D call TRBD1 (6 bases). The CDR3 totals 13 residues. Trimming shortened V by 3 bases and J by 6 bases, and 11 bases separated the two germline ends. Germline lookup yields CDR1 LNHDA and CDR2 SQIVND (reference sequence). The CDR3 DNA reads TGTGCCAGTAGTATCCAAGGGGGGGCTGAAGCTTTCTTT. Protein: CASSIQGGAEAFF.

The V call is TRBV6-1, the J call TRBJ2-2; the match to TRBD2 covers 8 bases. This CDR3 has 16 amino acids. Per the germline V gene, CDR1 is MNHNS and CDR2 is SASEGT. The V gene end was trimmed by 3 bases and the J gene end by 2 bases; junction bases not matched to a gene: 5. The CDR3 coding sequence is TGTGCCAGCAGTGAGCGCGCGGGGGGAAACACCGGGGAGCTGTTTTTT. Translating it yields CASSERAGGNTGELFF.

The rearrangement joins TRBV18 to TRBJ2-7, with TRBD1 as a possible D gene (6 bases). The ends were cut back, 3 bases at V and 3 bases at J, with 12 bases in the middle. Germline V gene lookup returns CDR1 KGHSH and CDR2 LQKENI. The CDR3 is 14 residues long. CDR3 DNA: TGTGCCAGCTCACCGAGGGACATCCTCTACGAGCAGTACTTC. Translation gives CASSPRDILYEQYF.

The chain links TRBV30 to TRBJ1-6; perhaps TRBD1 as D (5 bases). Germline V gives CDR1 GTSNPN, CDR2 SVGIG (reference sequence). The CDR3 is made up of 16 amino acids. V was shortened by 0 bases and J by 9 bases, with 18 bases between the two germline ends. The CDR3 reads CAWSVGYGGRGSPLHF. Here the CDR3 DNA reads TGTGCCTGGAGTGTAGGTTACGGGGGAAGGGGTTCACCCCTCCACTTT.

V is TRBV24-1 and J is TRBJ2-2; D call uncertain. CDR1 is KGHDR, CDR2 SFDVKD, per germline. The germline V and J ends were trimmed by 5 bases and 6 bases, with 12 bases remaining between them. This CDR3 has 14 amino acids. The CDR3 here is CATSANSIPGELFF. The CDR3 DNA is TGTGCCACCAGTGCTAACAGTATTCCCGGGGAGCTGTTTTTT.